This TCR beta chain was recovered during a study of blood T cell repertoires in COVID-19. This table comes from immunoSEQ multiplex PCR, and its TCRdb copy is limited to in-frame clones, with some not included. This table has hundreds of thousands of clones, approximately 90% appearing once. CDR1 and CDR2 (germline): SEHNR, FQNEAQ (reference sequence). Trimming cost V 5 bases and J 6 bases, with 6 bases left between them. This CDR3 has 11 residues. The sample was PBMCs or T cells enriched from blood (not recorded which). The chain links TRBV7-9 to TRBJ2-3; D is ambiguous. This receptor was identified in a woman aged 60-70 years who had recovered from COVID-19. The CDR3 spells CASSLTDTQYF. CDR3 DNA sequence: TGTGCCAGCAGCCTAACCGATACGCAGTATTTT.